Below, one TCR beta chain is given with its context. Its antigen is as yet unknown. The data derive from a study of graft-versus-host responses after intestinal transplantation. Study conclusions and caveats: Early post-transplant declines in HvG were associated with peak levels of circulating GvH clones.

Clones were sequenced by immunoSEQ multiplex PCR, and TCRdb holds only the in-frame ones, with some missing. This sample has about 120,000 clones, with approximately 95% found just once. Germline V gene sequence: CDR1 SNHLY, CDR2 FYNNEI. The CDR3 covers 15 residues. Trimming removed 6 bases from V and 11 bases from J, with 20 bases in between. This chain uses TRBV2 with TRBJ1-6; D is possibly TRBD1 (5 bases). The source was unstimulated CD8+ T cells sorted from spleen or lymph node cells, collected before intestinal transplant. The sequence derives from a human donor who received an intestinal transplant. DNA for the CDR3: TGTGCCAGCAGCGGGTGGGACGCAGGAAATACACCCCTCCACTTT. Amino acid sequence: CASSGWDAGNTPLHF. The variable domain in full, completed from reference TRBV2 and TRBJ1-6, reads EPEVTQTPSHQVTQMGQEVILRCVPISNHLYFYWYRQILGQKVEFLVSFYNNEISEKSEIFDDQFSVERPDGSNFTLKIRSTKLEDSAMYFCASSGWDAGNTPLHFGNGTRLTVT.